The entry that follows covers one T cell receptor beta chain sequence. Its antigen is as yet unknown. These data belong to a study of T cells expressing NK-cell markers. Study in general: All TCR beta repertoires analysed originated from sorted CD3+CD56+NKG2C+, CD3+CD56+NKG2C- and CD3+CD56-NKG2C+ T cells. Serological testing identified seven of the eight sequenced donors as HCMV-seropositive and one as seronegative.

Overall study results and limits: Of CD8+ T cells, about 1.0-8% belonged to dominant NKG2C+ clonotypes in several donors. Researchers report these clonotypes also headed the CD3+CD56-NKG2C+ fraction in several donors.

Per the germline V gene, CDR1 is MGHRA and CDR2 is YSYEKL. The length of the CDR3 is 15 residues. No DNA is given; TCRdb re-called the 5' RACE reads and lists each CDR3 protein once. The sample table sets out 200,000 to 300,000 distinct CDR3 sequences. The source of this sequence is a man aged 18-30 years in good health. This chain joins TRBV4-1 and TRBJ1-2; TCRdb proposes TRBD1, but this gene call is untestable without DNA. The sequencing sample was made of blood T cells: a sorted CD56 or NKG2C T cell subset, CD4+ or CD8+ T cells, or bulk PBMC T cells (not recorded which). Here the CDR3 reads CASSQGLGGEYGYTF.